A single sample gave rise to the 28 T cell receptor beta chains below, sequenced in a study of blood T cell repertoires in COVID-19. Clones were sequenced by immunoSEQ multiplex PCR, and TCRdb holds only the in-frame ones, with some missing. The sample contains about 55,000 clones, 70% to 85% of which appear only once. Source material: peripheral blood. The receptor set was obtained from a human donor in a cohort sampled during active COVID-19.

The chain employs TRBV2 and TRBJ2-7; TRBD1 matches 7 bases. The V and J ends lost 3 bases and 0 bases, in that order; junction bases with no gene match: 8. CDR1 SNHLY and CDR2 FYNNEI come from the germline V gene. The CDR3 covers 16 residues. The CDR3 here is CASSDPGTEISYEQYF. The CDR3 nucleotides read TGTGCCAGCAGTGACCCCGGGACAGAAATCTCCTACGAGCAGTACTTC.

The chain uses TRBV19 and TRBJ1-2; perhaps TRBD1 as D (5 bases). From germline, CDR1 is LNHDA and CDR2 SQIVND (reference sequence). V was shortened by 3 bases and J by 7 bases, with 18 bases between the two germline ends. The CDR3 totals 15 residues. The CDR3 DNA sequence: TGTGCCAGTAGTATGCCCCGGCACAGGCCCGGTGGCTACACCTTC. This encodes CASSMPRHRPGGYTF. Full variable domain (outside the CDR3, taken from reference TRBV19 and TRBJ1-2): DGGITQSPKYLFRKEGQNVTLSCEQNLNHDAMYWYRQDPGQGLRLIYYSQIVNDFQKGDIAEGYSVSREKKESFPLTVTSAQKNPTAFYLCASSMPRHRPGGYTFGSGTRLTVV.

J is TRBJ1-2 and V is TRBV7-2; D not resolved. The CDR3 is 13 residues long. V lost 1 base to trimming and J lost 2 bases, with 5 bases between them. Germline CDR1 and CDR2: SGHTA and FQGNSA. This CDR3 is CASSLDKNYGYTF. In DNA, the CDR3 is TGTGCCAGCAGCTTAGACAAAAACTATGGCTACACCTTC.

By sample share, this clone is medium-sized. The V and J genes are TRBV10-3 and TRBJ2-7; TRBD1 matches at 8 bases. The CDR3 covers 14 residues. V shed 3 bases and J 3 bases; nucleotides not matched to a gene: 4. Germline lookup yields CDR1 ENHRY and CDR2 SYGVKD. CDR3 DNA: TGTGCCATCAGTGAACGGACAGGGAGCTACGAGCAGTACTTC. It encodes CAISERTGSYEQYF.

The V and J genes are TRBV5-5 and TRBJ1-1; maybe TRBD1 (6 bases). Germline CDR1 SGHKS, CDR2 YYEKEE (reference sequence). The CDR3 runs to 16 residues. V lost 2 bases and J 12 bases, leaving 26 bases between the germline ends. The chain's CDR3 is CASSLLTGTPGPGTFF. The CDR3 nucleotides read TGTGCCAGCAGCTTACTGACCGGGACACCCGGCCCAGGGACTTTCTTT.

The chain couples TRBV18 to TRBJ2-7, with TRBD1 identical over 8 bases. Per germline, CDR1 KGHSH and CDR2 LQKENI. The CDR3 spans 14 residues. Trimming cost V 3 bases and J 1 base; bases outside gene matches: 2. The DNA of the CDR3 is TGTGCCAGCTCACCCGGGACAGGTTCCTACGAGCAGTACTTC. This sequence encodes CASSPGTGSYEQYF. The entire variable domain, with the rest obtained from reference TRBV18 and TRBJ2-7, is as follows: NAGVMQNPRHLVRRRGQEARLRCSPMKGHSHVYWYRQLPEEGLKFMVYLQKENIIDESGMPKERFSAEFPKEGPSILRIQQVVRGDSAAYFCASSPGTGSYEQYFGPGTRLTVT.

This chain connects TRBV7-9 to TRBJ2-7; 8 nucleotides match TRBD1. The CDR3 runs 16 residues. Trimming at V came to 1 base and at J to 6 bases, leaving 11 bases not matched to a gene. Looked up from germline, CDR1 is SEHNR and CDR2 is FQNEAQ (reference sequence). The CDR3 spells CASSLGAGTGYVEQYF. The CDR3 nucleotides are TGTGCCAGCAGCTTAGGGGCGGGGACAGGCTACGTCGAGCAGTACTTC.

The CDR3 bases are TGTGCCAGCAGCCAAAGGCGGGGTTTTGGGGCCAACGTCCTGACTTTC. It yields the protein CASSQRRGFGANVLTF. The chain recombines TRBV3-1 (or the pseudogene TRBV3-2) with TRBJ2-6; the D gene is possibly TRBD2 (6 bases). The CDR3 is made up of 16 amino acids. V was clipped by 2 bases and J by 3 bases, with 11 bases between them. The V gene's germline CDR1 is LGHDT and CDR2 YNNKEL (reference sequence).

V is TRBV25-1 and J is TRBJ1-6, with D perhaps TRBD1 (5 bases). V was clipped by 6 bases and J by 6 bases, with 9 bases between them. Germline assignment: CDR1 MGHDK and CDR2 SYGVNS. The CDR3 loop spans 13 amino acids. The CDR3 nucleotides are TGTGCCAGCAGGGACACCTCTAATTCACCCCTCCACTTT. Protein sequence: CASRDTSNSPLHF.

The chain recombines TRBV6-1 with TRBJ1-2; unclear D gene. The CDR3 is made up of 15 amino acids. Germline V lookup: CDR1 MNHNS, CDR2 SASEGT. V was cut by 0 bases and J by 2 bases, with 10 bases left in between. CDR3 DNA: TGTGCCAGCAGTGAAGCGCTCATCCAGAACTATGGCTACACCTTC. Translated, it gives CASSEALIQNYGYTF.

This chain links TRBV7-9 with TRBJ1-2; no firm D call. The CDR3 totals 14 residues. V lost 3 bases, J lost 7 bases, and 15 bases lay in between. Germline values: CDR1 SEHNR, CDR2 FQNEAQ (reference sequence). The CDR3 reads CASSFPGRSGGYTF. The CDR3 region has the DNA TGTGCCAGCAGCTTCCCGGGGAGGTCGGGTGGCTACACCTTC.

The chain is built from TRBV21-1 and TRBJ2-7; the table's D call, TRBD2, was not checked against the DNA. TRBV21-1 is a documented pseudogene. CDR3 size: 18 residues. CDR3 sequence: CASSNPGQRCLASYEQYF. As DNA, the CDR3 is TGTGCCAGCAGCAACCCGGGTCAGCGGTGCCTAGCGAGCTACGAGCAGTACTTC.

The sample holds a few counts of this clone. As DNA, the CDR3 is TGCGCCAGCAGCTTGCCTCTTTTAGCAGGGGCGCAGGGAAACACCATATATTTT. Its translation: CASSLPLLAGAQGNTIYF. The chain couples TRBV5-1 to TRBJ1-3, with D possibly matching TRBD1 (6 bases). The germline V gene has CDR1 SGHRS and CDR2 YFSETQ. V lost 1 base to trimming and J lost 4 bases, with 21 bases between them. The CDR3 has 18 residues.

In this sample, this clone turned up a few times. The rearrangement joins TRBV27 to TRBJ1-5; D remains unclear. The CDR3 loop spans 16 amino acids. The germline gives CDR1 MNHEY, CDR2 SMNVEV (reference sequence). V shed 2 bases and J shed 0 bases, with 11 bases lying between them. CDR3 sequence reads: CASSLKVLLSNQPQHF. Written as DNA, the CDR3 is TGTGCCAGCAGTTTAAAAGTCCTACTTAGCAATCAGCCCCAGCATTTT.

The V and J genes are TRBV3-1 (or the pseudogene TRBV3-2) and TRBJ2-1; D perhaps matches TRBD2 (5 bases). Trimming left V 0 bases short and J 5 bases short, with 14 bases between. The CDR3 sequence is 16 residues long. The germline V gene has CDR1 LGHDT and CDR2 YNNKEL (reference sequence). CDR3 sequence: CASSQDEKVRDNEQFF. CDR3 nucleotides: TGTGCCAGCAGCCAAGATGAGAAGGTGAGGGACAATGAGCAGTTCTTC.

V gene TRBV5-1 combines with J gene TRBJ1-2, with 10 bases matching TRBD1. Looked up from germline, CDR1 is SGHRS and CDR2 is YFSETQ. CDR3 size: 15 residues. V lost 4 bases to trimming and J lost 5 bases; unmatched junction nucleotides: 8. For the CDR3, the DNA is TGCGCCAGCAGCCCAGGACAGGGGGGTTGGTATGGCTACACCTTC. Amino acids: CASSPGQGGWYGYTF. The whole variable domain, remainder taken from reference TRBV5-1 and TRBJ1-2, is KAGVTQTPRYLIKTRGQQVTLSCSPISGHRSVSWYQQTPGQGLQFLFEYFSETQRNKGNFPGRFSGRQFSNSRSEMNVSTLELGDSALYLCASSPGQGGWYGYTFGSGTRLTVV.

In its sample, this clone was seen a few times. The chain is built from TRBV7-9 and TRBJ2-2, with D possibly matching TRBD2 (6 bases). This CDR3 is 15 amino acids long. V lost 7 bases to trimming and J lost 4 bases, with 16 bases between them. Germline V lookup: CDR1 SEHNR, CDR2 FQNEAQ (reference sequence). CDR3 DNA sequence: TGTGCCAGCACCACGTGGGAGGATCTCACCGGGGAGCTGTTTTTT. Residues: CASTTWEDLTGELFF.

V usage is TRBV9 and J usage is TRBJ1-6, with D possibly TRBD1 on 5 matching bases. The CDR3 runs 14 residues. Trimming pared 2 bases from V and 9 bases from J, leaving 12 bases between. Per germline, CDR1 SGDLS and CDR2 YYNGEE. The CDR3 sequence is CASSVGGEGSPLHF. CDR3 coding DNA: TGTGCCAGCAGCGTTGGAGGGGAAGGTTCACCCCTCCACTTT.

Here the CDR3 DNA reads TGTGCCAGCAGTGAACCTGCGGGTGCCTCCTACGAGCAGTACTTC. The encoded protein is CASSEPAGASYEQYF. This sequence joins TRBV6-1 and TRBJ2-7, with D possibly being TRBD2 (5 bases). This CDR3 comprises 15 residues. Germline CDR1 MNHNS, CDR2 SASEGT. The V end lost 2 bases, the J end lost 0 bases, and 11 bases lay between the germline ends.

Comment on this clone: The junction shows a germline mismatch at one end, possibly a read error. The V call is TRBV19, the J call TRBJ2-1; 8 bases line up with TRBD2. The CDR3 has 17 amino acids. In germline, CDR1 is LNHDA, CDR2 SQIVND (reference sequence). Here the CDR3 DNA reads TGTGCCAGTAGTATTGCGTCCGGGACCGGGGGGGTTAATGGGCAGTTCTTC. This sequence encodes CASSIASGTGGVNGQFF.

The J gene is TRBJ1-6, the V gene TRBV5-8, with D possibly being TRBD1 (5 bases). Germline values: CDR1 SGHTS, CDR2 YDEGEE. The CDR3 sequence is 15 residues long. Trimming pared 2 bases from V and 7 bases from J, leaving 13 bases between. The CDR3 is CASSFGQGINSPLHF. In DNA, the CDR3 is TGTGCCAGCAGCTTCGGACAAGGAATAAATTCACCCCTCCACTTT. Combining the CDR3 with reference TRBV5-8 and TRBJ1-6 gives the whole variable domain EAGVTQSPTHLIKTRGQQATLRCSPISGHTSVYWYQQALGLGLQFLLWYDEGEERNRGNFPPRFSGRQFPNYSSELNVNALELEDSALYLCASSFGQGINSPLHFGNGTRLTVT.

This chain joins TRBV2 and TRBJ2-2, with D maybe TRBD1 (5 bases). The V and J ends lost 8 bases and 6 bases respectively, with 13 bases between them. The V gene's germline CDR1 is SNHLY and CDR2 FYNNEI. CDR3 size: 13 residues. CDR3 nucleotides: TGTGCCAGCTTTAGTACGACAGCCGGGGAGCTGTTTTTT. The encoded protein is CASFSTTAGELFF.

This clone has only a few counts. The rearrangement uses TRBV7-6 and TRBJ1-4, with TRBD1 matching over 7 bases. The CDR3 has 15 amino acids. The trim removed 3 bases at V and 4 bases at J, leaving 5 bases unmatched. Germline CDR1 and CDR2: SGHVS and FNYEAQ. The CDR3 spells CASSFTGQLNEKLFF. The CDR3 DNA follows: TGTGCCAGCAGCTTCACGGGACAGCTTAATGAAAAACTGTTTTTT.

The chain employs TRBV27 and TRBJ2-1; D remains ambiguous. V lost 6 bases and J lost 6, with 15 bases in between. The germline V gene encodes CDR1 MNHEY and CDR2 SMNVEV (reference sequence). This CDR3 spans 14 amino acids. CDR3 DNA sequence: TGTGCCAGCAGCCCGTATTTAGCCTCCAATGAGCAGTTCTTC. This translates into CASSPYLASNEQFF.

The rearrangement links TRBV6-2 or TRBV6-3 to TRBJ2-3, with D possibly being TRBD2 (6 bases). The CDR3 loop spans 15 amino acids. Trimming left V 5 bases short and J 0 bases short, with 12 bases between. The germline V gene has CDR1 MNHEY and CDR2 SVGEGT. CDR3 bases: TGTGCCAGCAGTGCAGGGAGGTACAGCACAGATACGCAGTATTTT. Translated: CASSAGRYSTDTQYF.

The chain is built from TRBV7-9 and TRBJ1-2, with D unclear. Germline V gene sequence: CDR1 SEHNR, CDR2 FQNEAQ (reference sequence). The CDR3 runs to 15 residues. The V end was cut by 2 bases, the J end by 0 bases, with 10 bases between. As DNA, the CDR3 is TGTGCCAGCAGCTTATTGGAGGAGACTAACTATGGCTACACCTTC. Translating it yields CASSLLEETNYGYTF.

The chain carries TRBV27 and TRBJ1-2; D unresolved. Trimming took off 3 bases at V and 0 bases at J, with 11 bases between the two ends. This CDR3 spans 15 amino acids. CDR1 is MNHEY and CDR2 is SMNVEV in the germline V gene (reference sequence). The CDR3 nucleotides read TGTGCCAGCAGTTTCTTGAATCGAGCTAACTATGGCTACACCTTC. Protein: CASSFLNRANYGYTF.

The rearrangement joins TRBV2 to TRBJ2-1; 7 bases are a match to TRBD1. With 4 bases clipped from V and 15 bases from J, the junction kept 6 bases outside the gene matches. From germline, CDR1 is SNHLY and CDR2 FYNNEI. The CDR3 has 11 residues. The CDR3 DNA is TGTGCCAGCAGTGTGGGACAGATTCCGTTCTTC. Translated: CASSVGQIPFF.